This T cell receptor (beta chain) was identified during a study of technical replicates of blood from a few donors. This CDR3 is 14 amino acids long. CDR1 and CDR2 (germline): LNHNV, YYDKDF (reference sequence). V lost 1 base to trimming and J lost 4 bases, with 10 bases between them. The data were produced by immunoSEQ multiplex PCR, yet TCRdb's version contains in-frame clones alone and is incomplete. The sample consists of tens of thousands of clones, approximately 86% of them appearing once. The receptor's source is a human donor in good health. Some clones in this sample may be carry-over from other donors' samples. The V and J genes are TRBV15 and TRBJ1-1, with D perhaps matching TRBD1 (6 bases). The sample taken for sequencing was PBMCs. CDR3 protein: CATSRGQELTEAFF. In nucleotides, the CDR3 is TGTGCCACCAGCAGAGGACAGGAACTCACTGAAGCTTTCTTT.